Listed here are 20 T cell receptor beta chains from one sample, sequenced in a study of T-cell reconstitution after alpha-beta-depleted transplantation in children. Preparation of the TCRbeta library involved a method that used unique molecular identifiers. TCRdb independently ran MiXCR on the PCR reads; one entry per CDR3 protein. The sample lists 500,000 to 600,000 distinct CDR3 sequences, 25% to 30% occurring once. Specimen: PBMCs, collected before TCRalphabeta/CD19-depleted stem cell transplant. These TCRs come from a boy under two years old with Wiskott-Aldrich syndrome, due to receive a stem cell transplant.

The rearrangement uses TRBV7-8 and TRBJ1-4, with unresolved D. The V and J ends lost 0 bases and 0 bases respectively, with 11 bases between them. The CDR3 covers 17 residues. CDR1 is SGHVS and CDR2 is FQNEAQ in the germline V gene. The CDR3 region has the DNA TGTGCCAGCAGCTTAGCGACGGTTTTCTCAACTAATGAAAAACTGTTTTTT. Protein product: CASSLATVFSTNEKLFF. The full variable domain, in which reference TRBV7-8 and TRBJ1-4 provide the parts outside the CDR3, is GAGVSQSPRYKVAKRGQDVALRCDPISGHVSLFWYQQALGQGPEFLTYFQNEAQLDKSGLPSDRFFAERPEGSVSTLKIQRTQQEDSAVYLCASSLATVFSTNEKLFFGSGTQLSVL.

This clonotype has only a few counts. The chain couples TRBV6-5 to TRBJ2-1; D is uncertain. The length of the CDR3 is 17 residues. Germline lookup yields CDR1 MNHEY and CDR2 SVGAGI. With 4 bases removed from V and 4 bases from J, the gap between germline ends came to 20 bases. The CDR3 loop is CASSSLPVTPLYNEQFF. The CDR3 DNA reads TGTGCCAGCAGTTCCTTGCCCGTCACTCCTTTATACAATGAGCAGTTCTTC.

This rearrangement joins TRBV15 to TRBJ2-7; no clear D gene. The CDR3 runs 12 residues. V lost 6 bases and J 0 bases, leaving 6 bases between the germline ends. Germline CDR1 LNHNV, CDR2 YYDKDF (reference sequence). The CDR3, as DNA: TGTGCCACCAGTGGTAGCTCCTACGAGCAGTACTTC. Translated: CATSGSSYEQYF.

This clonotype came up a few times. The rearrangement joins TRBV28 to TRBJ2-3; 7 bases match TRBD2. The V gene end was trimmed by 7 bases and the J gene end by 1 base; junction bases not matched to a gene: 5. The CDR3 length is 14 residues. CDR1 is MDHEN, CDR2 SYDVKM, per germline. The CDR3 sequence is CASIGAGGTDTQYF. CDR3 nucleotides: TGTGCCAGCATAGGGGCGGGAGGCACAGATACGCAGTATTTT.

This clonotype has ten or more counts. Here the CDR3 reads CASAHRSTDTQYF. The CDR3 DNA reads as TGTGCCAGCGCACACCGGAGCACAGATACGCAGTATTTT. The rearrangement uses TRBV27 and TRBJ2-3; D remains unclear. The V gene lost 8 bases and the J gene lost 0 bases, with 9 bases spanning the gap. CDR3 size: 13 residues. CDR1 MNHEY and CDR2 SMNVEV come from the germline V gene (reference sequence).

CDR3 region: CASRVQGDRGQSPLHF. DNA of the CDR3: TGTGCCAGCAGGGTACAAGGGGACAGGGGGCAATCACCCCTCCACTTT. This chain connects TRBV3-1 to TRBJ1-6; 12 nucleotides line up with TRBD1. Germline V gives CDR1 LGHDT, CDR2 YNNKEL (reference sequence). The CDR3 spans 16 residues. The V segment lost 6 bases and the J segment 10 bases; nucleotides outside the gene matches: 10.

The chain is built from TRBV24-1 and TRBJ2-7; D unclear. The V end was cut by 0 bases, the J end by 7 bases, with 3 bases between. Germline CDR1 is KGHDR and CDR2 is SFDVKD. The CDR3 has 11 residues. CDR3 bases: TGTGCCACCAGTGATTTGGGAGAGCAGTACTTC. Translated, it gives CATSDLGEQYF.

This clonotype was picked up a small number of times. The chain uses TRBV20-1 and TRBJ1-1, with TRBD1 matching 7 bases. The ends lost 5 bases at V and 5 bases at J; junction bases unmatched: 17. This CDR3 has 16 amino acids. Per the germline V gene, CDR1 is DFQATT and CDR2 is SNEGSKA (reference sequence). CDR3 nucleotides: TGCAGTGCTCCTACCTGGAGACAGGGTTTTAGAACTGAAGCTTTCTTT. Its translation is CSAPTWRQGFRTEAFF.

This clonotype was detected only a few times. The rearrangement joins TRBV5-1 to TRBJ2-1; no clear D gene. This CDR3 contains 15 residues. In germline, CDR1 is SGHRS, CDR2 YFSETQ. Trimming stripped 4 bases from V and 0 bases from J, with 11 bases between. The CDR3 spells CASSHGRRSYNEQFF. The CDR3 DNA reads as TGCGCCAGCAGCCATGGCAGGCGCTCCTACAATGAGCAGTTCTTC.

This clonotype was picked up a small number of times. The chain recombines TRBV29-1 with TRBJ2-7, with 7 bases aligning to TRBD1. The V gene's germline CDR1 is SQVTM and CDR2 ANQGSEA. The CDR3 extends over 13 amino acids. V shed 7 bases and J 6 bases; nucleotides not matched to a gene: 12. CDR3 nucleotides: TGCAGCGCCGGGTCATGGGACAGTGCCGAGCAGTACTTC. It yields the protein CSAGSWDSAEQYF.

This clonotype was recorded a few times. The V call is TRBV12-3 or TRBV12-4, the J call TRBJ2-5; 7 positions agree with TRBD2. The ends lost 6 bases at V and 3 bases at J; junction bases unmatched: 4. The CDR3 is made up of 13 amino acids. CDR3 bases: TGTGCCAGCAGCCAGCGGGGAAAAGAGACCCAGTACTTC. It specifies CASSQRGKETQYF.

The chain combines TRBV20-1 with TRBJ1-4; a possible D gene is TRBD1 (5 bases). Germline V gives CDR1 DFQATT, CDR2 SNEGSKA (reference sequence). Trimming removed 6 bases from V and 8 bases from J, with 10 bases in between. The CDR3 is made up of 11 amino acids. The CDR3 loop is CSASGPEKLFF. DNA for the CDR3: TGCAGTGCGTCGGGACCCGAAAAACTGTTTTTT.

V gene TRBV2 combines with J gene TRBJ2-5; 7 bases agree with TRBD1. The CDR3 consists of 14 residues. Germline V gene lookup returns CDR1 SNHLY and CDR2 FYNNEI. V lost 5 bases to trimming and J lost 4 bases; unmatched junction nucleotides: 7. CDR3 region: CASSRQGSLETQYF. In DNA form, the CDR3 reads TGTGCCAGCAGTCGACAGGGAAGCTTAGAGACCCAGTACTTC.

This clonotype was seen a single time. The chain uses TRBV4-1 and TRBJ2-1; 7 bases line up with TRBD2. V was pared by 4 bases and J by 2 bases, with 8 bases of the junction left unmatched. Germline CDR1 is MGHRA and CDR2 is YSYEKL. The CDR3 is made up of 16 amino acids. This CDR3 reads CASSPLGGRAYNEQFF. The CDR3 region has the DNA TGCGCCAGCAGCCCTCTTGGAGGGAGGGCCTACAATGAGCAGTTCTTC.

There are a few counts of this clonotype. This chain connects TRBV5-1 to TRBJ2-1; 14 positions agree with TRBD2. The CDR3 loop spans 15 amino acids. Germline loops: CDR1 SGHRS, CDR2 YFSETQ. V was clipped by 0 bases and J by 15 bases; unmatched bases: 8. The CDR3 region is CASSLDGTSGSNRFF. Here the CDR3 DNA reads TGCGCCAGCAGCTTGGATGGGACTAGCGGGAGCAATAGGTTCTTC. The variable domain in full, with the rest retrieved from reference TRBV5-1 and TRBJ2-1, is KAGVTQTPRYLIKTRGQQVTLSCSPISGHRSVSWYQQTPGQGLQFLFEYFSETQRNKGNFPGRFSGRQFSNSRSEMNVSTLELGDSALYLCASSLDGTSGSNRFFGPGTRLTVL.

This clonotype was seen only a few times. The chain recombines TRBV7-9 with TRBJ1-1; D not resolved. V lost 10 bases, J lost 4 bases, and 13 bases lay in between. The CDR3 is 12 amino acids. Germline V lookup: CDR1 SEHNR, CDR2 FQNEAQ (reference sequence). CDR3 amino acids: CANTKEGTEAFF. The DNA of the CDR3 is TGTGCCAACACCAAGGAGGGCACTGAAGCTTTCTTT.

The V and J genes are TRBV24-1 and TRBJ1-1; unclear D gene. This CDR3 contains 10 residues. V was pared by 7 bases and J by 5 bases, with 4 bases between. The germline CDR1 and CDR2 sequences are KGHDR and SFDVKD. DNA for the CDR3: TGTGCCACCAGGGAAACTGAAGCTTTCTTT. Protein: CATRETEAFF.

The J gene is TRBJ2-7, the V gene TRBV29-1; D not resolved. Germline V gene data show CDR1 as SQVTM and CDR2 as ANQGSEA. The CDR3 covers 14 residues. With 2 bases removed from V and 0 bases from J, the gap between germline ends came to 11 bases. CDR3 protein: CSVELGMSSYEQYF. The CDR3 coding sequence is TGCAGCGTTGAACTGGGGATGAGCTCCTACGAGCAGTACTTC.

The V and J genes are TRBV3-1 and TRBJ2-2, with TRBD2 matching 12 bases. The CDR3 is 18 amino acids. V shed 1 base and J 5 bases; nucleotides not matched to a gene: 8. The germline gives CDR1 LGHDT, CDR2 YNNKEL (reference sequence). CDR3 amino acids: CASSQVWWLAGGTGELFF. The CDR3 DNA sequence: TGTGCCAGCAGCCAAGTGTGGTGGCTAGCGGGGGGGACCGGGGAGCTGTTTTTT.

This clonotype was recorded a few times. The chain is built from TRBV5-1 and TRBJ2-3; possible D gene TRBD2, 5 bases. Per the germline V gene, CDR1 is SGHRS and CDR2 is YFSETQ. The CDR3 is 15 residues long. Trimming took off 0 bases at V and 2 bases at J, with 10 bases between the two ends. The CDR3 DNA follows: TGCGCCAGCAGCTTGGTTCCTAGCCCCACAGATACGCAGTATTTT. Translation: CASSLVPSPTDTQYF.